The 18 T cell receptor beta chains listed next were all sequenced from one sample in a study of control samples from healthy donors and cancer patients. Profiled with immunoSEQ multiplex PCR; TCRdb holds only in-frame clones, not every one. The sample carries approximately 100,000 clones, roughly 92% recorded once. The sample consisted of blood. The receptors derive from a human donor in good health. The donor label of this sample is uncertain.

The chain recombines TRBV30 with TRBJ2-3; 12 bases are a match to TRBD2. CDR1 is GTSNPN, CDR2 SVGIG, per germline (reference sequence). After removal of 3 bases from V and 4 bases from J, the junction contained 5 bases not matched to a gene. The CDR3 covers 15 residues. The CDR3 DNA is TGTGCCTGGAGCCGACTAGCGGGGGAATCAGATACGCAGTATTTT. This codes for CAWSRLAGESDTQYF. Full variable domain (outside the CDR3, taken from reference TRBV30 and TRBJ2-3): SQTIHQWPATLVQPVGSPLSLECTVEGTSNPNLYWYRQAAGRGLQLLFYSVGIGQISSEVPQNLSASRPQDRQFILSSKKLLLSDSGFYLCAWSRLAGESDTQYFGPGTRLTVL.

This rearrangement joins TRBV29-1 to TRBJ2-5; 8 nucleotides align to TRBD1. The V and J ends lost 6 bases and 9 bases, in that order; junction bases with no gene match: 9. Per germline, CDR1 SQVTM and CDR2 ANQGSEA. The CDR3 has 12 amino acids. The CDR3 sequence: CSVDRQGTPQYF. In DNA form, the CDR3 reads TGCAGCGTGGACAGACAGGGGACGCCCCAGTACTTC.

This rearrangement joins TRBV7-2 to TRBJ1-3; 7 nucleotides line up with TRBD1. The CDR3 loop spans 16 amino acids. Per germline, CDR1 SGHTA and CDR2 FQGNSA. V dropped 1 base and J dropped 0; count of bases not matched to a gene: 3. CDR3 in amino acids: CASSLGTGDSGNTIYF. CDR3 nucleotides: TGTGCCAGCAGCTTAGGTACAGGGGACTCTGGAAACACCATATATTTT.

Of note for this clone: In the same sample, other DNA sequences code for this CDR3. The chain carries TRBV15 and TRBJ1-5; D is ambiguous. V was clipped by 0 bases and J by 0 bases, with 6 bases between them. The CDR3 covers 15 residues. Germline CDR1 and CDR2: LNHNV and YYDKDF (reference sequence). The CDR3: CATSRDRGSNQPQHF. The CDR3 coding sequence is TGTGCCACCAGCAGAGATCGGGGTAGCAATCAGCCCCAGCATTTT.

The J gene is TRBJ2-3, the V gene TRBV27, with a possible D match to TRBD2 (6 bases). CDR1 is MNHEY and CDR2 is SMNVEV in the germline V gene (reference sequence). The V end was cut by 7 bases, the J end by 4 bases, with 18 bases between. This CDR3 spans 15 amino acids. CDR3 region: CASKDKGWRADTQYF. In nucleotides, the CDR3 is TGTGCCAGCAAGGACAAGGGATGGAGGGCAGATACGCAGTATTTT.

The chain links TRBV19 to TRBJ1-1; 8 bases map to TRBD1. CDR1 is LNHDA and CDR2 is SQIVND in the germline V gene (reference sequence). The CDR3 is 16 amino acids. J was trimmed by 2 bases and V by 6 bases; bases with no gene match: 11. The CDR3 DNA sequence: TGTGCCAGTAGGAAGGACAGGGAATCCTTCAACACTGAAGCTTTCTTT. This gives the protein CASRKDRESFNTEAFF.

The V call is TRBV9, the J call TRBJ1-4; 8 bases line up with TRBD1. Germline V CDR1 and CDR2: SGDLS, YYNGEE. The CDR3 has 15 residues. Losses at the gene ends were 1 base for V and 5 bases for J; bases not matched to a gene: 4. The CDR3 region has the DNA TGTGCCAGCAGCGTACAGGGGGCACTCAATGAAAAACTGTTTTTT. Its translation is CASSVQGALNEKLFF.

This rearrangement joins TRBV30 to TRBJ1-2; D is unclear. This CDR3 has 11 residues. V was cut by 2 bases and J by 8 bases, with 9 bases left in between. The germline CDR1 and CDR2 sequences are GTSNPN and SVGIG (reference sequence). In DNA, the CDR3 is TGTGCCTGGAGTCCGGACCCCGGCTACACCTTC. This gives the protein CAWSPDPGYTF.

J is TRBJ2-4 and V is TRBV6-1, with D possibly being TRBD2 (6 bases). The CDR3 extends over 13 amino acids. Germline CDR1 MNHNS, CDR2 SASEGT. The germline V and J ends were trimmed by 3 bases and 7 bases, with 10 bases remaining between them. This CDR3 is CASSDGGGNIQYF. In DNA form, the CDR3 reads TGTGCCAGCAGTGACGGGGGTGGGAACATTCAGTACTTC.

This clone turned up a few times. J is TRBJ1-1 and V is TRBV5-1; D might be TRBD1 (5 bases). Germline V gives CDR1 SGHRS, CDR2 YFSETQ. This CDR3 is built from 15 residues. Trimming shortened V by 3 bases and J by 5 bases, and 17 bases separated the two germline ends. DNA of the CDR3: TGCGCCAGCAGCTCGGGACGGGCCGGGGGAACTGAAGCTTTCTTT. Protein sequence: CASSSGRAGGTEAFF.

The genes are TRBV27 and TRBJ1-2; no clear D. This CDR3 is built from 13 residues. The V gene's germline CDR1 is MNHEY and CDR2 SMNVEV (reference sequence). V was shortened by 4 bases and J by 4 bases, with 10 bases between the two germline ends. This CDR3 reads CASSSFPAYGYTF. CDR3 DNA sequence: TGTGCCAGCAGTTCCTTCCCCGCCTATGGCTACACCTTC.

The chain uses TRBV6-1 and TRBJ1-2; TRBD1 might be the D (5 bases). The ends were cut back, 3 bases at V and 6 bases at J, with 5 bases in the middle. CDR1 MNHNS and CDR2 SASEGT come from the germline V gene. This CDR3 has 11 amino acids. The CDR3: CASSETDGYTF. CDR3 in DNA: TGTGCCAGCAGTGAGACAGATGGCTACACCTTC.

The chain carries TRBV2 and TRBJ1-1; D is perhaps TRBD1 (5 bases). Per germline, CDR1 SNHLY and CDR2 FYNNEI. The CDR3 has 13 amino acids. V was trimmed by 9 bases and J by 3 bases, leaving 14 bases between them. This chain's CDR3 is CASKLGRDTEAFF. The CDR3 nucleotides are TGTGCCAGTAAACTGGGGCGGGACACTGAAGCTTTCTTT.

V is TRBV11-2 and J is TRBJ2-7, with 7 bases lining up with TRBD1. This CDR3 comprises 15 residues. Germline V gives CDR1 SGHAT, CDR2 FQNNGV. The V segment lost 0 bases and the J segment 0 bases; nucleotides outside the gene matches: 2. Here the CDR3 DNA reads TGTGCCAGCAGCTTAGATACAGGGGACTCCTACGAGCAGTACTTC. It codes for CASSLDTGDSYEQYF. Full variable domain (missing parts from reference TRBV11-2 and TRBJ2-7): EAGVAQSPRYKIIEKRQSVAFWCNPISGHATLYWYQQILGQGPKLLIQFQNNGVVDDSQLPKDRFSAERLKGVDSTLKIQPAKLEDSAVYLCASSLDTGDSYEQYFGPGTRLTVT.

V is TRBV6-1 and J is TRBJ2-7; D is possibly TRBD1 or TRBD2 (7 bases each). Trimming cost V 4 bases and J 0 bases, with 16 bases left between them. This CDR3 spans 16 amino acids. Germline CDR1 MNHNS, CDR2 SASEGT. As DNA, the CDR3 is TGTGCCAGCAGTGCCCCGACAGGGAGGGACTCCTACGAGCAGTACTTC. The encoded protein is CASSAPTGRDSYEQYF.

The chain has TRBV19 and TRBJ1-3; D may be TRBD1 (5 bases). The germline CDR1 and CDR2 sequences are LNHDA and SQIVND (reference sequence). CDR3 length: 14 amino acids. Trimming pared 7 bases from V and 3 bases from J, leaving 13 bases between. The CDR3 reads CASTAGGVGNTIYF. For the CDR3, the DNA is TGTGCCAGTACCGCAGGAGGGGTTGGAAACACCATATATTTT.

The V and J genes are TRBV7-3 and TRBJ2-2, with 8 bases fitting TRBD1. V was pared by 5 bases and J by 7 bases, with 3 bases of the junction left unmatched. Germline V gives CDR1 SGHTA, CDR2 FQGTGA. There are 13 residues in the CDR3. The CDR3 reads CASSPGTGGELFF. DNA of the CDR3: TGTGCCAGCAGCCCCGGGACAGGCGGGGAGCTGTTTTTT.

This clone has more than one count but fewer than ten. The chain employs TRBV4-3 and TRBJ1-5, with 9 positions matching TRBD1. CDR1 LGHNA and CDR2 YSLEER come from the germline V gene. This CDR3 spans 15 amino acids. V shed 1 base, J shed 6 bases, and the junction held 4 bases outside the gene matches. Here the CDR3 reads CASSQGQGEGQPQHF. The CDR3 DNA sequence: TGCGCCAGCAGCCAAGGACAGGGGGAAGGTCAGCCCCAGCATTTT.